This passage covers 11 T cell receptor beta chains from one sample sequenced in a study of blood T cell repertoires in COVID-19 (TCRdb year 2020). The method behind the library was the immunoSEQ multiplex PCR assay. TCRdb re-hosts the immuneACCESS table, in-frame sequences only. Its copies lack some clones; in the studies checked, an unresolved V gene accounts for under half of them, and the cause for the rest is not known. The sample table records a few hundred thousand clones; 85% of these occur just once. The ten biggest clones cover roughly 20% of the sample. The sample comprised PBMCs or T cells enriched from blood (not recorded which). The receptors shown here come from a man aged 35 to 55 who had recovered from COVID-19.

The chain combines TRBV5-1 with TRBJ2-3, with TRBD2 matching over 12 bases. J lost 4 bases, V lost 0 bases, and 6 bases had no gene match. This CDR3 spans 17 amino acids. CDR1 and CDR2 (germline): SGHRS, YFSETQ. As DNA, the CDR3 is TGCGCCAGCAGCTTGGGGAGACTAGCGGGAGTACCAGATACGCAGTATTTT. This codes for CASSLGRLAGVPDTQYF. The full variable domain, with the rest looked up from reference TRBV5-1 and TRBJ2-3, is KAGVTQTPRYLIKTRGQQVTLSCSPISGHRSVSWYQQTPGQGLQFLFEYFSETQRNKGNFPGRFSGRQFSNSRSEMNVSTLELGDSALYLCASSLGRLAGVPDTQYFGPGTRLTVL.

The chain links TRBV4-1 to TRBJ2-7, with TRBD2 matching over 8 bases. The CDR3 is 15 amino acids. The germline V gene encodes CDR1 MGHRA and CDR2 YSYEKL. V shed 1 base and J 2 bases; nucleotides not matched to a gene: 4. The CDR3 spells CASSQGDSGTYEQYF. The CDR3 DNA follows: TGCGCCAGCAGCCAAGGGGATAGCGGGACCTACGAGCAGTACTTC.

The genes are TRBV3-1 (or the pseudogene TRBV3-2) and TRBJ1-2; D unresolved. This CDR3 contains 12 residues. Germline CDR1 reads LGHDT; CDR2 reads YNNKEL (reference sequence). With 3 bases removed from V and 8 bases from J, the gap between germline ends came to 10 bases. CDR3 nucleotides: TGTGCCAGCAGCCAGGACCCGGGGGGCTACACCTTC. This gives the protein CASSQDPGGYTF.

The CDR3, as DNA: TGTGCCAGCAGTGGACTAGCGGGTTCCTACGAGCAGTACTTC. Its translation: CASSGLAGSYEQYF. The chain recombines TRBV6-2 or TRBV6-3 with TRBJ2-7; TRBD2 aligns across 11 bases. The germline V gene encodes CDR1 MNHEY and CDR2 SVGEGT. The CDR3 runs 14 residues. The J segment lost 1 base and the V segment lost 5 bases, leaving 1 base of the junction unmatched.

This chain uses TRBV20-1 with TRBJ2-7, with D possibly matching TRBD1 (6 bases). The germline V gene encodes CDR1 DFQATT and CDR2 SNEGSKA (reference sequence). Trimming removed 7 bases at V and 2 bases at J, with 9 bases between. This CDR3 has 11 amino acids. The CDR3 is CSVYRAYEQYF. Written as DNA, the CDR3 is TGCAGTGTTTACAGGGCCTACGAGCAGTACTTC.

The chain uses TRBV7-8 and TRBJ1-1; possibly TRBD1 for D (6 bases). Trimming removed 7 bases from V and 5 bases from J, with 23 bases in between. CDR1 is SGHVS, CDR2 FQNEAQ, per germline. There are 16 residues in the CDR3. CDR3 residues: CASTYRAGGHRTEAFF. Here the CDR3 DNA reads TGTGCCAGCACCTACCGCGCGGGGGGGCATCGAACTGAAGCTTTCTTT.

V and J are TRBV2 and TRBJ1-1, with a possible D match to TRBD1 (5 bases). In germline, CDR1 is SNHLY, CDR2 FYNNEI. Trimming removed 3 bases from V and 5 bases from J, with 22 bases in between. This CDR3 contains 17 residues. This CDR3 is CASSDLAGPDLGTEAFF. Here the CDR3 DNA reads TGTGCCAGCAGTGATTTGGCAGGGCCCGATTTGGGGACTGAAGCTTTCTTT.

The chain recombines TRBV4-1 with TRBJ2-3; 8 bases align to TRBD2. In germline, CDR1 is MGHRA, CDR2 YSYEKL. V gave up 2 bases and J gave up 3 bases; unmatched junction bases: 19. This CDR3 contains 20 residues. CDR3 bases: TGCGCCAGCAGCCAAATTAAGCGGGAGTTAACGTTGGGTGGGACAGATACGCAGTATTTT. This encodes CASSQIKRELTLGGTDTQYF.

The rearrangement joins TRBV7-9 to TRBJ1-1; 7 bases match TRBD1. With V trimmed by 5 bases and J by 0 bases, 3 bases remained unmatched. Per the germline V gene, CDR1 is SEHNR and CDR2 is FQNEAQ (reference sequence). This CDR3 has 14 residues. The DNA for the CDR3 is TGTGCCAGCAGCGGGGGACAGTTGAACACTGAAGCTTTCTTT. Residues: CASSGGQLNTEAFF.

The CDR3 here is CASSYRGISYEQYF. Here the CDR3 DNA reads TGTGCCAGCAGTTACCGGGGTATTAGCTACGAGCAGTACTTC. V and J are TRBV6-2 or TRBV6-3 and TRBJ2-7, with D possibly TRBD2 on 5 matching bases. The CDR3 length is 14 residues. The germline gives CDR1 MNHEY, CDR2 SVGEGT. The V end was cut by 2 bases, the J end by 3 bases, with 11 bases between.

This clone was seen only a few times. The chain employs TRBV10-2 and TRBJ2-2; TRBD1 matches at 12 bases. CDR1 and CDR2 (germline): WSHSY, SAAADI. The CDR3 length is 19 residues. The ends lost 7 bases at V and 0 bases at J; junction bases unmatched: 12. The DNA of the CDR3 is TGCGCCAGCATGTTGCCGGGACAGGGGGCGGGTACGAACACCGGGGAGCTGTTTTTT. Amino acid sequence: CASMLPGQGAGTNTGELFF.